This TCR beta chain was recovered during a study of OX40 agonist ivuxolimab in advanced cancers. Measured with immunoSEQ multiplex PCR; TCRdb has only the in-frame clones, and not every one. The sample has more than 45,000 clones, approximately 77% seen once. In the case of this clone: Its antigen remains unknown.

V lost 6 bases, J lost 0 bases, and 15 bases lay in between. The germline gives CDR1 MNHEY, CDR2 SMNVEV (reference sequence). CDR3 length equals 15 residues. General study findings and limits: Partial responders receiving 0.1-3.0 mg/kg showed among the lowest clonal expansion.

This receptor was identified in an adult with an advanced solid tumor such as melanoma, head and neck, liver or kidney cancer. The sequencing here drew on CD4+ or CD8+ T cells sorted from blood, taken in a trial of the OX40 agonist ivuxolimab. The V gene is TRBV27, the J gene TRBJ2-7; D uncertain. The CDR3 spells CASSNPGLSSYEQYF. CDR3 DNA: TGTGCCAGCAGCAACCCCGGTTTGAGCTCCTACGAGCAGTACTTC.